This T cell receptor (beta chain) was captured by sequencing in a study of T cell responses to AZD1222 COVID-19 vaccine. CDR3 length: 16 residues. Unmatched junction bases numbered 4, after V lost 0 bases and J lost 5 bases. The germline CDR1 and CDR2 sequences are SGHRS and YFSETQ. Repertoires were generated with immunoSEQ multiplex PCR, while TCRdb's copy carries only in-frame clones and drops some. The sample holds around 120,000 clones, 85% to 90% seen once. Study-wide results and caveats: The study sampled repertoires only after the peak T cell response. Baseline seropositives among AZD1222 recipients totaled only 5 to 7. Most donors were white British, females outnumbered males, and clonal diversity was possibly underestimated. Distributed over spike, vaccine-associated CD4 TCRs predominated at 160-218 and 743-854.

To note about this clone: As yet, its antigen is unknown.

Here the sequenced sample was peripheral blood, taken on day 0 of AZD1222 vaccination. The chain couples TRBV5-1 to TRBJ2-3; 12 bases are shared with TRBD1. This TCR was sampled from an adult in good health. The CDR3 sequence: CASSLVGTGGLDTQYF. The CDR3 DNA reads as TGCGCCAGCAGCTTGGTCGGGACAGGGGGCTTAGATACGCAGTATTTT.